The 23 T cell receptor beta chains below all came from one sample that was sequenced in a study of control samples from healthy donors and cancer patients. Assay: immunoSEQ multiplex PCR; the TCRdb copy retains only in-frame clones and omits some. This table holds over 150,000 clones, roughly 92% found once. The sequenced sample was blood. The receptors here all came from a young man in good health.

V usage is TRBV19 and J usage is TRBJ1-1; the match to TRBD1 covers 7 bases. The junction had 16 bases not matched to a gene; V was cut back by 6 bases and J by 6 bases. CDR1 and CDR2 (germline): LNHDA, SQIVND (reference sequence). This CDR3 has 16 amino acids. The DNA for the CDR3 is TGTGCCAGTAGCAGGGGGGGGTTACTCCTTTACGCTGAAGCTTTCTTT. It translates to CASSRGGLLLYAEAFF. The entire variable domain, with the rest obtained from reference TRBV19 and TRBJ1-1, is as follows: DGGITQSPKYLFRKEGQNVTLSCEQNLNHDAMYWYRQDPGQGLRLIYYSQIVNDFQKGDIAEGYSVSREKKESFPLTVTSAQKNPTAFYLCASSRGGLLLYAEAFFGQGTRLTVV.

The V and J genes are TRBV29-1 and TRBJ2-1, with 11 bases matching TRBD2. The CDR3 contains 16 residues. CDR1 SQVTM and CDR2 ANQGSEA come from the germline V gene. V lost 4 bases to trimming and J lost 0 bases; unmatched junction nucleotides: 5. The CDR3 region is CSVVLAGASSYNEQFF. The CDR3 DNA is TGCAGCGTTGTACTAGCGGGAGCGAGCTCCTACAATGAGCAGTTCTTC.

This chain uses TRBV5-6 with TRBJ2-7; D unclear. Trimming left V 0 bases short and J 5 bases short, with 15 bases between. CDR3 length equals 15 residues. The germline V gene has CDR1 SGHDT and CDR2 YYEEEE. The CDR3 DNA follows: TGTGCCAGCAGCTTGGTAACAAGCGATAAAAACGAGCAGTACTTC. It specifies CASSLVTSDKNEQYF.

The V call is TRBV2, the J call TRBJ2-3; D ambiguous. CDR3 length: 14 residues. Germline CDR1 is SNHLY and CDR2 is FYNNEI. V was clipped by 10 bases and J by 2 bases, with 16 bases between them. The CDR3 coding sequence is TGTGCCACCTCCAAGGCCCGGGCCACAGATACGCAGTATTTT. This translates into CATSKARATDTQYF.

V and J are TRBV3-1 (or the pseudogene TRBV3-2) and TRBJ2-7; D unclear. The V end was cut by 1 base, the J end by 6 bases, with 16 bases between. Germline lookup yields CDR1 LGHDT and CDR2 YNNKEL (reference sequence). The length of the CDR3 is 15 residues. CDR3 region: CASSQASGVWIEQYF. The CDR3 DNA reads as TGTGCCAGCAGCCAAGCTTCCGGAGTGTGGATCGAGCAGTACTTC.

The gene calls are TRBV21-1 and TRBJ2-2; the table calls TRBD2, which could not be checked here. TRBV21-1 is assigned pseudogene status. The CDR3 sequence is 15 residues long. CDR3 nucleotide sequence: TGTGCCAGCAGCGCGACTAGCGGGAGGCACGGGGAGCTGTTTTTT. Translating it yields CASSATSGRHGELFF.

The rearrangement uses TRBV5-4 and TRBJ2-7; a weak D match, TRBD1 (6 bases). Trimming removed 3 bases from V and 4 bases from J, with 14 bases in between. CDR1 is SGHNT, CDR2 YYREEE, per germline (reference sequence). CDR3 length: 14 amino acids. The CDR3: CASSSPGVGYEQYF. The DNA of the CDR3 is TGTGCCAGCAGCTCCCCAGGGGTAGGGTACGAGCAGTACTTC.

The gene calls are TRBV19 and TRBJ1-5; D not resolved. V lost 5 bases and J lost 3, with 14 bases in between. The CDR3 sequence is 15 residues long. From germline, CDR1 is LNHDA and CDR2 SQIVND (reference sequence). The CDR3 loop is CASSLRGANNQPQHF. The CDR3 nucleotides read TGTGCCAGTAGTCTACGGGGAGCCAACAATCAGCCCCAGCATTTT.

The chain is built from TRBV6-4 and TRBJ1-1, with a weak D call TRBD1 (6 bases). From germline, CDR1 is MRHNA and CDR2 SNTAGT. Trimming pared 3 bases from V and 1 base from J, leaving 6 bases between. The CDR3 runs to 13 residues. CDR3 region: CASSETGNTEAFF. The CDR3 nucleotides are TGTGCCAGCAGTGAGACAGGGAACACTGAAGCTTTCTTT.

As concerns this clone: The sample contains more than one DNA sequence encoding this CDR3. V gene TRBV15 combines with J gene TRBJ1-2; no reliable D call. There are 12 residues in the CDR3. V was pared by 0 bases and J by 5 bases, with 4 bases between. CDR1 is LNHNV and CDR2 is YYDKDF in the germline V gene (reference sequence). The CDR3, as DNA: TGTGCCACCAGCAGAGATAATTATGGCTACACCTTC. It codes for CATSRDNYGYTF.

This chain links TRBV10-3 with TRBJ2-1; 12 nucleotides line up with TRBD2. V lost 7 bases and J lost 2; bases outside the gene matches: 6. Germline values: CDR1 ENHRY, CDR2 SYGVKD. The CDR3 runs 16 residues. CDR3 sequence reads: CAITETSGRTYNEQFF. The CDR3 DNA reads TGTGCCATCACCGAAACTAGCGGGAGGACCTACAATGAGCAGTTCTTC.

The J gene is TRBJ1-6, the V gene TRBV6-5; TRBD1 might be the D (5 bases). Germline V gene sequence: CDR1 MNHEY, CDR2 SVGAGI. The CDR3 length is 15 residues. Trimming removed 6 bases from V and 2 bases from J, with 11 bases in between. The CDR3 loop reads CASRGTETYNSPLHF. The CDR3 DNA is TGTGCCAGCAGAGGGACCGAAACCTATAATTCACCCCTCCACTTT.

The count of this clone is one. The junction departs from germline at one end; a sequencing error may be responsible. The chain couples TRBV7-6 to TRBJ2-7; tentative D call: TRBD2 (5 bases). Germline assignment: CDR1 SGHVS and CDR2 FNYEAQ. The CDR3 totals 15 residues. CDR3 residues: CASSPSLRVSSEQYF. The CDR3 DNA follows: TGTGCCAGCAGCCCCTCGTTGAGGGTTTCCTCCGAGCAGTACTTC.

The rearrangement links TRBV5-6 to TRBJ1-1, with TRBD1 identical over 7 bases. The J segment lost 6 bases and the V segment lost 4 bases, leaving 12 bases of the junction unmatched. This CDR3 has 15 residues. Looked up from germline, CDR1 is SGHDT and CDR2 is YYEEEE. CDR3 nucleotides: TGTGCCAGCAGCACATTAGGGGGCGAAGTCGCTGAAGCTTTCTTT. It encodes CASSTLGGEVAEAFF.

The V call is TRBV10-1, the J call TRBJ2-7, with D perhaps assigned TRBD1 or TRBD2 (6 bases each). V gave up 3 bases and J gave up 5 bases, with 17 bases separating them. The CDR3 contains 15 residues. Germline V lookup: CDR1 WNHNN, CDR2 SYGVQD (reference sequence). Here the CDR3 reads CASSEVRGGEDEQYF. CDR3 nucleotide sequence: TGCGCCAGCAGTGAAGTCAGGGGTGGGGAGGACGAGCAGTACTTC.

V and J are TRBV6-7 and TRBJ1-2; D gene unclear. TRBV6-7 falls under the ORF class, with uncertain function. V was clipped by 8 bases and J by 2 bases, with 3 bases between them. This CDR3 is built from 10 residues. The CDR3 spells CASLNYGYTF. Written as DNA, the CDR3 is TGTGCCAGCTTAAACTATGGCTACACCTTC.

The chain links TRBV5-1 to TRBJ1-1; D possibly corresponds to TRBD1 (5 bases). This CDR3 comprises 15 residues. Trimming left V 0 bases short and J 5 bases short, with 14 bases between. Germline CDR1 reads SGHRS; CDR2 reads YFSETQ. CDR3 bases: TGCGCCAGCAGCTTGGTGCCGGGGGAGAGGACTGAAGCTTTCTTT. Amino acids: CASSLVPGERTEAFF.

The chain employs TRBV19 and TRBJ2-3; 7 bases match TRBD2. Germline lookup yields CDR1 LNHDA and CDR2 SQIVND (reference sequence). Unmatched junction bases numbered 7, after V lost 4 bases and J lost 0 bases. The CDR3 is made up of 16 amino acids. In DNA, the CDR3 is TGTGCCAGTAGTAACCCGGGAGGCAGTAGCACAGATACGCAGTATTTT. This gives the protein CASSNPGGSSTDTQYF.

Written as DNA, the CDR3 is TGTGCCTGGAGTGTACGGCTTACGCGCGATGAGCAGTTCTTC. Encoded protein: CAWSVRLTRDEQFF. The chain employs TRBV30 and TRBJ2-1; D is unresolved. V shed 0 bases and J shed 8 bases, with 14 bases lying between them. The CDR3 length is 14 residues. Germline values: CDR1 GTSNPN, CDR2 SVGIG (reference sequence).

This chain joins TRBV7-8 and TRBJ1-2; maybe TRBD1 (6 bases). Trimming stripped 2 bases from V and 8 bases from J, with 15 bases between. The CDR3 length is 14 residues. Germline V lookup: CDR1 SGHVS, CDR2 FQNEAQ. In DNA form, the CDR3 reads TGTGCCAGCAGCTTATGGGGGGGCGTATTGGGCTACACCTTC. Amino acids: CASSLWGGVLGYTF.

This sequence joins TRBV6-4 and TRBJ2-1; D is unresolved. Germline V lookup: CDR1 MRHNA, CDR2 SNTAGT. The CDR3 extends over 13 amino acids. V was shortened by 3 bases and J by 5 bases, with 8 bases between the two germline ends. The CDR3 loop reads CASSERSNNEQFF. Here the CDR3 DNA reads TGTGCCAGCAGTGAGAGGAGTAACAATGAGCAGTTCTTC.

Concerning this clone itself: This CDR3 is also generated by other DNA sequences in the sample. The chain carries TRBV2 and TRBJ2-7; D may be TRBD1 (6 bases). Germline CDR1 and CDR2: SNHLY and FYNNEI. Between the trimmed V and J ends, which lost 10 bases and 3 bases, there was a span of 16 bases. This CDR3 spans 13 amino acids. CDR3 loop: CATKTGSFYEQYF. The CDR3 bases are TGTGCCACAAAAACAGGGTCTTTCTACGAGCAGTACTTC.

V gene TRBV5-1 combines with J gene TRBJ1-2; D possibly corresponds to TRBD1 (6 bases). The CDR3 runs 15 residues. V lost 6 bases, J lost 5 bases, and 20 bases lay in between. Per the germline V gene, CDR1 is SGHRS and CDR2 is YFSETQ. As DNA, the CDR3 is TGCGCCAGCAACCCAGGACAGTCTGAGGGGTATGGCTACACCTTC. Protein product: CASNPGQSEGYGYTF.